This paragraph covers one TCR beta chain sequence. These data come from a study of radiation and T cells in renal cell carcinoma. The CDR3 extends over 15 amino acids. V was pared by 5 bases and J by 4 bases, with 4 bases of the junction left unmatched. The germline V gene has CDR1 SGHAT and CDR2 FQNNGV. Repertoires were generated with immunoSEQ multiplex PCR, while TCRdb's copy carries only in-frame clones and drops some. The table has roughly 80,000 clones, 75% to 90% seen once; the top ten hold more than 2%. Noted time point: blood 4 weeks post-SBRT, at nephrectomy. Described treatment: 15 Gy SBRT to primary tumor, nephrectomy 4 weeks later. Nephrectomy followed 15 Gy stereotactic body radiation by 4 weeks.

The chain employs TRBV11-2 and TRBJ2-2, with 10 bases fitting TRBD2. The material was blood, obtained from a patient whose treatment included radiotherapy and nephrectomy. The sequence was obtained from a woman aged 55-75 years with renal cell carcinoma. CDR3 sequence (DNA): TGTGCCAGCAGCCCTACTAGCGGGGCCACCGGGGAGCTGTTTTTT. Protein sequence: CASSPTSGATGELFF.